This T cell receptor beta chain comes out of a study of metastatic and nonmetastatic thyroid tumors (dated by TCRdb to the early 2020s). Background for the entire study: Repertoires were compared across peripheral blood and tumor or nodule tissue samples from malignant and benign thyroid patients.

Turning to this clone: This clone's antigen is unknown. No much larger clone exists at a distance of one base, and base qualities are not known.

Via the germline V gene, CDR1 is MGHRA and CDR2 YSYEKL. V loses 4 bases at its end and J loses 7 bases; junction bases beyond the gene matches: 7. The CDR3 holds 15 amino acids from the cysteine to the phenylalanine. The entry retains the CDR3 DNA only, 45 bases that are in frame from base 1. No patient had received any treatment before thyroid surgery. The study retrospectively analysed patient clinical samples collected from about 2012 to 2018 using T-cell receptor beta sequencing. Receptors were amplified or captured by PCR. TCRdb names Illumina HiSeq 4000 as the instrument used. High-throughput sequencing was used to profile the CDR3 region of the TCR beta-chain in every patient. The original methods were these. CDR3 differences across clinicopathological groups were used to build a classifier for discriminating distant-metastatic papillary thyroid cancer patients. The Shannon index was used to measure repertoire diversity, and the Morisita-Horn index was used to measure how similar tumor and blood repertoires were. The public reads were quality trimmed at Q25 with fastp and then assembled into clones with MiXCR by TCRdb, keeping productive beta chains. The V and J calls shown here were made by TCRdb, not taken from the authors' results. Recorded for this sample are 39,000 or so clones; 40% to 55% of them occurred a single time. The leading ten clones occupy roughly a quarter of the sample.

What the authors observed across the whole study: In both blood and tumor samples, TCR beta diversity was reported to be significantly higher in malignant tumors than in benign nodules.

The sequence is built from TRBV4-1 and TRBJ2-1, and 10 junction bases match TRBD2. The sample comprised tumor tissue. The receptor was derived from a male donor with papillary thyroid cancer or a benign thyroid nodule (not recorded which). Some clones in this sample may be carry-over from other donors' samples. The CDR3 reads CASSPLAGDFNEQFF. The nucleotide sequence reads TGCGCCAGCAGCCCGCTAGCGGGAGATTTTAATGAGCAGTTCTTC.